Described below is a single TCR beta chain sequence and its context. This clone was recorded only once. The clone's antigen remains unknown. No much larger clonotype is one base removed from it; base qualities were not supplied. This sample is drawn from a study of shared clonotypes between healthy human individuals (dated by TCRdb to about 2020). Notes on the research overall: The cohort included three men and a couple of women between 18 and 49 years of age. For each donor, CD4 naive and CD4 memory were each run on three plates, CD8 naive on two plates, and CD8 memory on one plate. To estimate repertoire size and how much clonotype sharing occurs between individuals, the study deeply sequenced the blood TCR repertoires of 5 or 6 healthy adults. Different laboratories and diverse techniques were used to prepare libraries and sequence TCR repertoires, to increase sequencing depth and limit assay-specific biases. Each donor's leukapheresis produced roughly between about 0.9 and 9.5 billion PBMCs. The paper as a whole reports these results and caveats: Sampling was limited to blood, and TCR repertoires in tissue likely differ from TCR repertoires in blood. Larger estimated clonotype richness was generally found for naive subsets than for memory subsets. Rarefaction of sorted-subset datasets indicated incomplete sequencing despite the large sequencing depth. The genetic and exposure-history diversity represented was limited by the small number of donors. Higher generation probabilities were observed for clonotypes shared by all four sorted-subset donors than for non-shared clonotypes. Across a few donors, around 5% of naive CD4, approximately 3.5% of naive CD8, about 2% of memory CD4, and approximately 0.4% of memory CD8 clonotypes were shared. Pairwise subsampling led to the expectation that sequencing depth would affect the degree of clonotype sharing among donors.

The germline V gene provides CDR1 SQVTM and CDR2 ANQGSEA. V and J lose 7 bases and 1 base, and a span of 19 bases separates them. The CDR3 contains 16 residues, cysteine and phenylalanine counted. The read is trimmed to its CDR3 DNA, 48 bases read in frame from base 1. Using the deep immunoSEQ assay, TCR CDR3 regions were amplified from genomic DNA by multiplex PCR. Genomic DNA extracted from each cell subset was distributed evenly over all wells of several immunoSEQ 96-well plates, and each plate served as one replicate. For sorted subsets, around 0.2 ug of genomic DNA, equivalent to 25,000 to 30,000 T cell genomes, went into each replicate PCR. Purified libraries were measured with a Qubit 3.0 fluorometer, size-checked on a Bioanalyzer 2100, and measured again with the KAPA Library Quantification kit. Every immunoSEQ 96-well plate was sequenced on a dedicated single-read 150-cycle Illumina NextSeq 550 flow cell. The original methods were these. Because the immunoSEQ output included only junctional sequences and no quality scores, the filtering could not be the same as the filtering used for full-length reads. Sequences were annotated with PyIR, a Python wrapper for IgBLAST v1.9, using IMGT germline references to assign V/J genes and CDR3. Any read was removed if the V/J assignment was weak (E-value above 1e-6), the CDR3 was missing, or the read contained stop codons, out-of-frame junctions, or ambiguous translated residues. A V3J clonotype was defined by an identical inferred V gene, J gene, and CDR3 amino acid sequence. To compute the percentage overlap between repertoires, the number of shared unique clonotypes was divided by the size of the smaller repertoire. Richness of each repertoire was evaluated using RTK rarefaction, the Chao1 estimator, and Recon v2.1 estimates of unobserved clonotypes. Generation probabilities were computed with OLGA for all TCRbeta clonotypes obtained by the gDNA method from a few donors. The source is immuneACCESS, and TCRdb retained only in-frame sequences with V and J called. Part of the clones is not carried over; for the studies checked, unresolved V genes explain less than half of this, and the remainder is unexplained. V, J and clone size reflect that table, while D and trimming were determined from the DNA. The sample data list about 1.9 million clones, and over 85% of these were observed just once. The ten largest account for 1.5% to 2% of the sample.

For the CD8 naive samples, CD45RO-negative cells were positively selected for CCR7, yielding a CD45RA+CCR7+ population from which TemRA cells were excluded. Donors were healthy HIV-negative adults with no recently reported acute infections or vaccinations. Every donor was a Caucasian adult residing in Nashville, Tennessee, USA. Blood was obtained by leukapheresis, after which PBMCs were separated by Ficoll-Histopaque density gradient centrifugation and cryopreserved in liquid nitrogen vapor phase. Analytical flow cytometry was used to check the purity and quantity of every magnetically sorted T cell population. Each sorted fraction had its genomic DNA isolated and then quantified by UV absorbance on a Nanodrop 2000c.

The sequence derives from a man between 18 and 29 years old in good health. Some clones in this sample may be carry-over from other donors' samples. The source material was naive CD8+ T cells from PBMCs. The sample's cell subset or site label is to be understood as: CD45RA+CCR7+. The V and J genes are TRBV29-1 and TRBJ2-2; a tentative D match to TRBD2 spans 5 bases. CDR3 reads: CSAGLARVENTGELFF. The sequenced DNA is TGCAGCGCCGGCTTGGCGCGGGTGGAGAACACCGGGGAGCTGTTTTTT.